What follows is one TCR beta chain and its context. This sample is drawn from a study of T cell changes during pregnancy in multiple sclerosis. The protocol was immunoSEQ multiplex PCR, while the TCRdb copy is restricted to in-frame clones and leaves out a portion. Of 44,000 or so clones in the sample, 90% were seen once. The receptor was derived from a female donor in good health, enrolled as a control in a pregnancy study. This specimen was peripheral blood, taken in the first trimester of pregnancy.

The CDR3 is CASSLTGETNVLTF. In DNA, the CDR3 is TGCGCCAGCAGCTTGACAGGGGAGACCAACGTCCTGACTTTC. The V and J genes are TRBV5-1 and TRBJ2-6; 7 bases map to TRBD1. The CDR3 consists of 14 residues. Per the germline V gene, CDR1 is SGHRS and CDR2 is YFSETQ. The J segment lost 8 bases and the V segment lost 1 base, leaving 3 bases of the junction unmatched.